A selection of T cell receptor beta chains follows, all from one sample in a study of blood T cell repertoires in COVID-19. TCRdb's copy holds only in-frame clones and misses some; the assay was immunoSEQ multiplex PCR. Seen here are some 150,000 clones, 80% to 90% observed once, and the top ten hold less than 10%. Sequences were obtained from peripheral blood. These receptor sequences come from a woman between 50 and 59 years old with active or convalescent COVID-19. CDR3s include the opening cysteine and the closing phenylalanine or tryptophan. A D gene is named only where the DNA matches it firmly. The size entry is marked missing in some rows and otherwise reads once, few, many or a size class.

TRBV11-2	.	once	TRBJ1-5	CASSLDSGGNQPQHF	TGTGCCAGCAGCTTAGATTCGGGGGGCAATCAGCCCCAGCATTTT
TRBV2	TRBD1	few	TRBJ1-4	CASRTDRGPVNEKLFF	TGTGCCAGCAGGACGGACAGGGGGCCGGTCAATGAAAAACTGTTTTTT
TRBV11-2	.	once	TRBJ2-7	CASSLIGGAGQYF	TGTGCCAGCAGCTTAATAGGTGGGGCTGGGCAGTACTTC
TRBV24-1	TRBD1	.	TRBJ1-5	CATSGQGANQPQHF	TGTGCCACCAGCGGACAGGGGGCTAATCAGCCCCAGCATTTT
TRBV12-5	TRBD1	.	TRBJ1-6	CASGIGQGTNSPLHF	TGTGCTAGTGGTATCGGACAGGGGACCAATTCACCCCTCCACTTT
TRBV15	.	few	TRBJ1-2	CATSRGGRQEVGYTF	TGTGCCACCAGCAGAGGTGGGCGACAGGAGGTTGGCTACACCTTC
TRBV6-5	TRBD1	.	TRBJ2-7	CASRTQDRGPYEQYF	TGTGCCAGCAGGACGCAGGACAGGGGGCCCTACGAGCAGTACTTC
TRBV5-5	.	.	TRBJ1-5	CASSPGENQPQHF	TGTGCCAGCAGCCCGGGAGAGAATCAGCCCCAGCATTTT
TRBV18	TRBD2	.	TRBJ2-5	CASSPPNRLTSRETQYF	TGTGCCAGCTCACCACCTAATAGGCTGACTAGCAGGGAGACCCAGTACTTC
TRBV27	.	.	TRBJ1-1	CASSLSRNTEAFF	TGTGCCAGCAGCTTGAGTCGTAACACTGAAGCTTTCTTT
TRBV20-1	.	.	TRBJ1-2	CSASVAGDYGYTF	TGCAGTGCTAGTGTGGCAGGGGATTATGGCTACACCTTC
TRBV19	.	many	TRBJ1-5	CASNDRRRNQPQHF	TGTGCCAGTAACGACAGGCGCCGCAATCAGCCCCAGCATTTT